The next 22 T cell receptor beta chains were all read from a single sample in a study of T cell repertoires in cytomegalovirus infection. TCRdb reanalysed the reads using MiXCR and keeps one entry per CDR3 protein. The profile shows about 97,000 distinct CDR3 sequences, approximately 15% of them singletons. The sequenced sample consisted of PBMCs. The source of these receptors is a human donor in good health (CMV status not recorded). Some clones in this sample may be carry-over from other donors' samples.

A note on this clonotype: This may arise from a read error, as a much more abundant clone is one base away. This chain uses TRBV7-3 with TRBJ2-4; tentatively, D is TRBD1 (6 bases). Germline CDR1 reads SGHTA; CDR2 reads FQGTGA. CDR3 length equals 16 residues. The DNA of the CDR3 is TGTGCCAGCAGCGAGCGACAGGTCTTAGCCAAAAACAGTCAGTACTTC. This sequence encodes CASSERQVLAKNSQYF.

The chain is built from TRBV5-5 and TRBJ2-3; D may be TRBD2 (7 bases). Deletions cut 3 bases from V and 6 bases from J, with 11 bases between. This CDR3 region has 13 residues. Germline V gene lookup returns CDR1 SGHKS and CDR2 YYEKEE (reference sequence). The DNA of the CDR3 is TGTGCCAGCAGCTCGGGGGGCCCCGATACGCAGTATTTT. Translation: CASSSGGPDTQYF.

Ten or more counts support this clonotype. The CDR3 DNA reads as TGTGCCAGCAGCTTAAGCCCCCGGCAGGTCTCGCAGTTCTTC. Its protein product is CASSLSPRQVSQFF. J is TRBJ2-1 and V is TRBV7-2; D is undetermined. This CDR3 is 14 amino acids long. The V and J ends lost 2 bases and 12 bases respectively, with 17 bases between them. Per the germline V gene, CDR1 is SGHTA and CDR2 is FQGNSA.

There are a few counts of this clonotype. The chain has TRBV4-2 and TRBJ1-1; possible D gene TRBD1, 6 bases. Germline CDR1 is LGHNA and CDR2 is YNFKEQ. The V and J ends lost 5 bases and 4 bases respectively, with 20 bases between them. This CDR3 spans 16 amino acids. As DNA, the CDR3 is TGTGCCAGCAGCATAGGGGGATTCGGAGGGCTCACTGAAGCTTTCTTT. Translation gives CASSIGGFGGLTEAFF.

This chain uses TRBV14 with TRBJ2-4; D is possibly TRBD1 (6 bases). Per the germline V gene, CDR1 is SGHDN and CDR2 is FVKESK. The CDR3 consists of 13 residues. Trimming stripped 1 base from V and 7 bases from J, with 8 bases between. The chain's CDR3 is CASSQAGVNIQYF. The CDR3, as DNA: TGTGCCAGCAGCCAAGCAGGGGTGAACATTCAGTACTTC.

This clonotype turned up a few times. This chain links TRBV11-2 with TRBJ1-1, with D perhaps matching TRBD1 (5 bases). Per germline, CDR1 SGHAT and CDR2 FQNNGV. This CDR3 comprises 13 residues. V dropped 7 bases and J dropped 1 base, with 10 bases sitting between them. Here the CDR3 reads CASMGRANTEAFF. CDR3 bases: TGTGCCAGCATGGGCAGGGCGAACACTGAAGCTTTCTTT.

This clonotype was observed at least ten times. The chain combines TRBV2 with TRBJ2-1; 9 bases are shared with TRBD2. This CDR3 has 15 residues. Looked up from germline, CDR1 is SNHLY and CDR2 is FYNNEI. Germline trimming cut 4 bases from V and 4 bases from J; bases unmatched to any gene: 5. CDR3 protein: CASSGGLAGYNEQFF. DNA for the CDR3: TGTGCCAGCAGTGGAGGGCTAGCGGGATACAATGAGCAGTTCTTC.

As DNA, the CDR3 is TGTGCCAGCAGTCCGGAGGGGGAGAGCACAGATACGCAGTATTTT. Its translation: CASSPEGESTDTQYF. The chain employs TRBV12-3 or TRBV12-4 and TRBJ2-3; D is perhaps TRBD1 or TRBD2 (6 bases each). The CDR3 runs 15 residues. Trimming cost V 5 bases and J 0 bases, with 12 bases left between them.

This clonotype was seen at least ten times. This chain links TRBV12-3 or TRBV12-4 with TRBJ1-5, with TRBD1 matching 8 bases. With 5 bases clipped from V and 1 base from J, the junction kept 1 base outside the gene matches. CDR3 length equals 14 residues. The CDR3 DNA reads TGTGCCAGCAGTCGGGACAGGAGCAATCAGCCCCAGCATTTT. Translated, it gives CASSRDRSNQPQHF.

This clonotype was detected a few times. This chain uses TRBV6-5 with TRBJ1-6; possible D gene TRBD1, 5 bases. The germline gives CDR1 MNHEY, CDR2 SVGAGI. This CDR3 contains 16 residues. The V end was cut by 0 bases, the J end by 6 bases, with 12 bases between. CDR3: CASSYSSGTVNSPLHF. In nucleotides, the CDR3 is TGTGCCAGCAGTTACTCGAGTGGGACGGTTAATTCACCCCTCCACTTT.

V is TRBV6-2 or TRBV6-3 and J is TRBJ2-5, with D possibly matching TRBD1 (5 bases). The CDR3 consists of 15 residues. V was cut by 4 bases and J by 3 bases, with 15 bases left in between. CDR1 and CDR2 (germline): MNHEY, SVGEGT. The CDR3 loop reads CASSSWGGTEETQYF. As DNA, the CDR3 is TGTGCCAGCAGTTCCTGGGGCGGAACAGAAGAGACCCAGTACTTC.

This clonotype has at least ten counts. DNA for the CDR3: TGCAGTGCTCTGGGGGACAGGGTAGGCGAGCAGTACTTC. Protein: CSALGDRVGEQYF. The rearrangement links TRBV20-1 to TRBJ2-7; TRBD1 matches at 9 bases. The length of the CDR3 is 13 residues. The trim removed 5 bases at V and 6 bases at J, leaving 8 bases unmatched. Germline lookup yields CDR1 DFQATT and CDR2 SNEGSKA (reference sequence).

This clonotype was recorded once. A read error may explain this, as a much larger clone is one base away. The chain recombines TRBV12-3 or TRBV12-4 with TRBJ2-1; TRBD2 matches 9 bases. CDR3 size: 16 residues. CDR3 region: CASSLRGSGGYNEQCF. CDR3 nucleotide sequence: TGTGCCAGCAGTTTACGGGGTAGCGGGGGCTACAATGAGCAGTGCTTC.

This clonotype was detected ten times or more. The rearrangement joins TRBV7-2 to TRBJ1-3; 7 bases line up with TRBD1. The germline V gene has CDR1 SGHTA and CDR2 FQGNSA. J was trimmed by 0 bases and V by 3 bases; bases with no gene match: 2. This CDR3 comprises 15 residues. The CDR3 region has the DNA TGTGCCAGCAGCTTCGACAGGGTCTCTGGAAACACCATATATTTT. This codes for CASSFDRVSGNTIYF.

This clonotype has at least ten counts. This chain connects TRBV5-1 to TRBJ1-2; no firm D call. The germline V and J ends were trimmed by 1 base and 4 bases, with 14 bases remaining between them. The CDR3 is 15 amino acids. The germline V gene has CDR1 SGHRS and CDR2 YFSETQ. The DNA of the CDR3 is TGCGCCAGCAGCTTGACAACGGACCGGATCTATGGCTACACCTTC. It is translated as CASSLTTDRIYGYTF. The full variable domain, rest sourced from reference TRBV5-1 and TRBJ1-2, is KAGVTQTPRYLIKTRGQQVTLSCSPISGHRSVSWYQQTPGQGLQFLFEYFSETQRNKGNFPGRFSGRQFSNSRSEMNVSTLELGDSALYLCASSLTTDRIYGYTFGSGTRLTVV.

The V and J genes are TRBV6-2 or TRBV6-3 and TRBJ1-1; D is perhaps TRBD1 (6 bases). Per the germline V gene, CDR1 is MNHEY and CDR2 is SVGEGT. The CDR3 length is 17 residues. V was clipped by 4 bases and J by 5 bases, with 23 bases between them. CDR3 loop: CASSSHATGTRRTEAFF. CDR3 nucleotides: TGTGCCAGCAGTTCCCATGCGACCGGGACAAGGAGGACTGAAGCTTTCTTT.

This clonotype was found many times. The V call is TRBV27, the J call TRBJ1-2; the match to TRBD1 covers 7 bases. V was pared by 5 bases and J by 6 bases, with 12 bases of the junction left unmatched. Germline CDR1 reads MNHEY; CDR2 reads SMNVEV (reference sequence). The CDR3 totals 15 residues. The DNA for the CDR3 is TGTGCCAGCAGTGACAGGGACTTAAGATTGCATGGCTACACCTTC. Translating it yields CASSDRDLRLHGYTF.

This clonotype was seen many times. V is TRBV12-3 or TRBV12-4 and J is TRBJ1-5; TRBD1 might be the D (5 bases). V was pared by 5 bases and J by 4 bases, with 9 bases between. CDR3 size: 13 residues. As DNA, the CDR3 is TGTGCCAGCAGTCCGACAGAAAATCAGCCCCAGCATTTT. Translating it yields CASSPTENQPQHF.

In this sample, this clonotype turned up a few times. V is TRBV29-1 and J is TRBJ2-1; D is tentatively TRBD1 or TRBD2 (7 bases each). This CDR3 region has 14 residues. V shed 3 bases and J shed 3 bases, with 12 bases lying between them. Germline V gene data show CDR1 as SQVTM and CDR2 as ANQGSEA. The CDR3 DNA is TGCAGCGTTGACAGGGGGGGGTTCTACAATGAGCAGTTCTTC. Translated: CSVDRGGFYNEQFF.

This chain's CDR3 is CASSLGRGASDTQYF. The CDR3 nucleotides are TGTGCCAGCAGCTTAGGGCGGGGGGCCTCAGATACGCAGTATTTT. J is TRBJ2-3 and V is TRBV7-2; 8 positions match TRBD2. Germline lookup yields CDR1 SGHTA and CDR2 FQGNSA. This CDR3 region has 15 residues. Losses at the gene ends were 1 base for V and 4 bases for J; bases not matched to a gene: 4.

The J gene is TRBJ2-3, the V gene TRBV7-3, with D maybe TRBD2 (5 bases). Germline CDR1 reads SGHTA; CDR2 reads FQGTGA. This CDR3 contains 14 residues. Trimming pared 2 bases from V and 5 bases from J, leaving 11 bases between. CDR3 bases: TGTGCCAGCAGCTTACCGGGCCGGGGAGATACGCAGTATTTT. It specifies CASSLPGRGDTQYF.

This clonotype was detected only once. Sequence at one end of the junction differs from germline and may be a read error. J is TRBJ1-6 and V is TRBV11-2, with unresolved D. This CDR3 has 13 residues. CDR1 is SGHAT and CDR2 is FQNNGV in the germline V gene. In DNA, the CDR3 is TGTGCCAGCAGCTTAGATCTCAATTCACCCTTCCACTTT. This codes for CASSLDLNSPFHF. The variable domain in full, with the rest retrieved from reference TRBV11-2 and TRBJ1-6, is EAGVAQSPRYKIIEKRQSVAFWCNPISGHATLYWYQQILGQGPKLLIQFQNNGVVDDSQLPKDRFSAERLKGVDSTLKIQPAKLEDSAVYLCASSLDLNSPFHFGNGTRLTVT.